This T cell receptor beta chain stems from a study of breast tumors, draining lymph nodes, adjacent tissues (TCRdb year 2016). A note on the overall study: In breast cancer patients, the study compared the TCR beta repertoires of tumor, adjacent nontumor tissue and axillary lymph nodes. The study aimed to assess the relationships and possible T-cell exchange between tumor, surrounding tissue and draining lymph node repertoires in human breast cancer.

Overall results and qualifications from the work: Tumors showed preferential V and J gene usage, and their T-cell repertoire diversity fell below that of lymph nodes yet above that of nontumor tissue. The conclusion that tumor T cells originate in lymph nodes was presented as consistent with a hypothesis rather than as directly demonstrated. Tumor and nontumor tissue repertoires were found to be significantly more similar in luminal-like than in basal-like breast cancer. The data were considered consistent with most tumor T cells being derived from the lymph node and subsequently expanding within tumor tissue.

This clonotype was seen ten or more times. Its antigen target is currently unknown. No quality values exist for individual bases; no much larger clone is one base distant. Lymph node samples were obtained from the axillary draining lymph nodes of breast cancer patients. For sequencing, an Illumina HiSeq 2000 was employed. Multiplex PCR amplification was used to build the TCR beta chain libraries. High-throughput sequencing was used to analyze the amplified TCR beta chain products. Through fastp at Q25 and MiXCR, TCRdb rebuilt clones from the public reads, retaining in-frame beta chains. Each record represents a unique CDR3 protein, reported with the most common genes and DNA among its rows. For this sample there are 190,000 or so distinct CDR3 sequences; roughly 31% appear just once. The ten largest clones capture about 4.5% of the sample. The sample taken for sequencing was axillary lymph node tissue. The receptor was derived from a female donor with breast cancer. Some clones in this sample may be carry-over from other donors' samples.

The CDR3 reads as follows: CASSLGGLGTDTQYF. The sequence in DNA is TGCGCCAGCAGCTTGGGAGGACTAGGGACAGATACGCAGTATTTT. The chain is encoded by TRBV5-1 joined to TRBJ2-3, with 7 bases in between that match TRBD2. Germline trimming amounts to 0 bases on V and 3 bases on J, with 4 as the count of junction bases outside the gene matches. Sequences SGHRS (CDR1) and YFSETQ (CDR2) are obtained from the germline V gene. Measured from the cysteine to the phenylalanine, the CDR3 is 15 residues long. The only DNA kept is the CDR3, 45 bases in frame from the first base.